This T cell receptor (beta chain) was recovered during a study of sequential checkpoint blockade in melanoma. Study information: Patients were randomized 1:1 to nivolumab-then-ipilimumab or ipilimumab-then-nivolumab first-line.

Treatment meaning: randomized to nivolumab then ipilimumab (arm A) or the reverse (arm B). No patient had prior DNA-damaging chemotherapy. Live CD3+CD8+ CD19− CD56− cells were sorted from PBMCs. Sequenced by immunoSEQ multiplex PCR; TCRdb stores in-frame clones only, minus some. The sample includes around 40,000 clones, approximately 90% of them seen just once. Unmatched junction bases numbered 5, after V lost 2 bases and J lost 5 bases. The germline V gene encodes CDR1 MGHRA and CDR2 YSYEKL. The CDR3 totals 15 residues. The sequence came from a human donor with melanoma. Sample: CD8+ T cells sorted from blood (inferred from file names), taken from a patient given nivolumab and ipilimumab in sequence. The gene calls are TRBV4-1 and TRBJ2-7, with 11 bases matching TRBD1. The CDR3 loop reads CASSQPGQGVDEQYF. CDR3 in DNA: TGCGCCAGCAGCCAACCGGGACAGGGGGTGGACGAGCAGTACTTC.